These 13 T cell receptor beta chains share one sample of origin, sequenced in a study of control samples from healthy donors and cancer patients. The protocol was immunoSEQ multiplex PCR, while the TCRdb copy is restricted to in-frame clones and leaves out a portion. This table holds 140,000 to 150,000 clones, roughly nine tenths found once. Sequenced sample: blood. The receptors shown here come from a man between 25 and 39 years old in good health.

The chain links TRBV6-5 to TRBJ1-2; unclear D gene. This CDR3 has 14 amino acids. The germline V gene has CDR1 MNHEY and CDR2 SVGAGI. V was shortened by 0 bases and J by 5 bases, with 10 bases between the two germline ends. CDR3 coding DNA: TGTGCCAGCAGTTACTCGAGCGGAATATATGGCTACACCTTC. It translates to CASSYSSGIYGYTF.

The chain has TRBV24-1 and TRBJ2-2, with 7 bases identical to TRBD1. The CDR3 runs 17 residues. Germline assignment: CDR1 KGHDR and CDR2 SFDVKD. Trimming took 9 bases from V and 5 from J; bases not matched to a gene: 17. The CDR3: CATQIPGQVRKTGELFF. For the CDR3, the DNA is TGTGCCACCCAAATTCCAGGACAGGTAAGGAAAACCGGGGAGCTGTTTTTT.

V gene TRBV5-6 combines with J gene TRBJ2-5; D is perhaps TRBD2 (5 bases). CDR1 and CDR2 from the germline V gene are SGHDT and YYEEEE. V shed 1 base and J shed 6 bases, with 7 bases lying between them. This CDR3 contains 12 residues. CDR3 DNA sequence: TGTGCCAGCAGCTTGCGGGGAAAGACCCAGTACTTC. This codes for CASSLRGKTQYF.

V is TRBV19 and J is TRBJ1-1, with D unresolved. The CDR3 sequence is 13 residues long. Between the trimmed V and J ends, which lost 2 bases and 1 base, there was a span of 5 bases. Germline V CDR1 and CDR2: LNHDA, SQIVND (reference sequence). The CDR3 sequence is CASSIIRNTEAFF. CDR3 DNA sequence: TGTGCCAGTAGTATAATCCGGAACACTGAAGCTTTCTTT.

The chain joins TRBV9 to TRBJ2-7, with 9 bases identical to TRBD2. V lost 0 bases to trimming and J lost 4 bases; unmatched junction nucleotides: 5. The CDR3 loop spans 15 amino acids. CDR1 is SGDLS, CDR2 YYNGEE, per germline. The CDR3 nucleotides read TGTGCCAGCAGCGTAGGTAGCGGGAGAGGTTACGAGCAGTACTTC. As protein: CASSVGSGRGYEQYF.

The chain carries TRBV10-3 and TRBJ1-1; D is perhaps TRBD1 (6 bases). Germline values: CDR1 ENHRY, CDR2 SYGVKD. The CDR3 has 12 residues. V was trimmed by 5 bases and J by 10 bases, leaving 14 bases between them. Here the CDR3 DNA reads TGTGCCATCAGTTCAGGGGTGGGAGTAGCTTTCTTT. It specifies CAISSGVGVAFF.

CDR3 protein: CASSREIGWSGDHSSYNEQFF. CDR3 coding DNA: TGCGCCAGCAGCCGGGAGATAGGGTGGAGCGGGGACCATTCCTCCTACAATGAGCAGTTCTTC. V is TRBV4-3 and J is TRBJ2-1, with TRBD2 matching 7 bases. CDR3 size: 21 residues. The V gene's germline CDR1 is LGHNA and CDR2 YSLEER. V lost 4 bases and J lost 0; bases outside the gene matches: 21.

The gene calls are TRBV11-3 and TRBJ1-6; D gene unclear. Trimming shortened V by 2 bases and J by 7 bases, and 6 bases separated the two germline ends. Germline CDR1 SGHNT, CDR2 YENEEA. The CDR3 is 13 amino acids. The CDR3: CASSLIRNSPLHF. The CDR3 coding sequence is TGTGCCAGCAGCTTAATAAGAAATTCACCCCTCCACTTT. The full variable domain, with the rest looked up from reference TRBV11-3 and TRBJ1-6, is EAGVVQSPRYKIIEKKQPVAFWCNPISGHNTLYWYLQNLGQGPELLIRYENEEAVDDSQLPKDRFSAERLKGVDSTLKIQPAELGDSAVYLCASSLIRNSPLHFGNGTRLTVT.

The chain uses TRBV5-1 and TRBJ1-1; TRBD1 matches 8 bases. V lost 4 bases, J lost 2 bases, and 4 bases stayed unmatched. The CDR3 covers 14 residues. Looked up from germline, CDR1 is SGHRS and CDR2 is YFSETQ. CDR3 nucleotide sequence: TGCGCCAGCAGCGACCAGGGGGCCAACACTGAAGCTTTCTTT. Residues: CASSDQGANTEAFF.

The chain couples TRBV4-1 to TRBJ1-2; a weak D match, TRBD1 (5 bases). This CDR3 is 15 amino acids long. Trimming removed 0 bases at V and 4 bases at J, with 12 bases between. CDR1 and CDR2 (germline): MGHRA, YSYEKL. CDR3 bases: TGCGCCAGCAGCCAAGATCGGCAGGGCAGCTATGGCTACACCTTC. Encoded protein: CASSQDRQGSYGYTF.

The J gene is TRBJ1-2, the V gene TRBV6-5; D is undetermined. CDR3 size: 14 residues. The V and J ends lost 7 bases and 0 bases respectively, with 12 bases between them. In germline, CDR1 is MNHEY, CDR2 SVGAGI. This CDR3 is CASIKNPANYGYTF. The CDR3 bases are TGTGCCAGCATCAAAAATCCGGCTAACTATGGCTACACCTTC.

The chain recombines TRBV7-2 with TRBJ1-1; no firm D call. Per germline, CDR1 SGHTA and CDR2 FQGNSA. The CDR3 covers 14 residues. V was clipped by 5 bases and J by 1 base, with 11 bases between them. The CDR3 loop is CASSQVRGNTEAFF. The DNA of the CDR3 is TGTGCCAGCAGCCAGGTTCGGGGGAACACTGAAGCTTTCTTT.

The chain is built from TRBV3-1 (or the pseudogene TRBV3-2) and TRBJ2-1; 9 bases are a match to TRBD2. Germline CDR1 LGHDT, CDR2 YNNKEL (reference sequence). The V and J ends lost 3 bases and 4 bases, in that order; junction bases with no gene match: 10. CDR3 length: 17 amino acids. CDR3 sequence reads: CASSHDSRTSEYNEQFF. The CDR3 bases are TGTGCCAGCAGCCACGACTCCCGGACTAGCGAGTACAATGAGCAGTTCTTC.